Sequencing of this T cell receptor beta chain was carried out in a study of T cell responses to AZD1222 COVID-19 vaccine. Study results and caveats: After two AZD1222 doses, spike-specific TCR breadth and depth rose versus day 0. Across spike, vaccine-associated CD4 TCRs were found, dominant at 160-218 and 743-854.

Pooled together were second doses at about 4 or about 12 weeks. This CDR3 has 15 amino acids. The V and J ends lost 4 bases and 2 bases respectively, with 15 bases between them. CDR1 is SGDLS, CDR2 YYNGEE, per germline. Concerning this clone itself: Antigen specificity is unknown.

Only in-frame clones appear in the TCRdb table, and some are missing; sequencing was by immunoSEQ multiplex PCR. The repertoire holds roughly 160,000 clones, with roughly 89% as singletons. Sample: peripheral blood, taken 28 days after the second AZD1222 dose. The TCR comes from an adult who received the AZD1222 COVID-19 vaccine. J is TRBJ1-2 and V is TRBV9, with D hard to call. This CDR3 reads CASSPSWEVNYGYTF. CDR3 DNA sequence: TGTGCCAGCAGCCCGTCTTGGGAAGTAAACTATGGCTACACCTTC.